This T cell receptor (beta chain) originates from a study of shared clonotypes between healthy human individuals. The naive CD8 population came from CD45RO-negative cells selected for CCR7, without terminally differentiated effector memory CD45RA+ cells. Here immunoSEQ multiplex PCR was the method, and the copy in TCRdb shows in-frame clones only, minus some. Altogether fewer than 700,000 clones are present, around 95% being singletons, with the ten largest covering over 0.1%. Germline-derived CDR1 and CDR2 are MNHEY and SMNVEV (reference sequence). The CDR3 is 15 amino acids. The J segment lost 4 bases and the V segment lost 8 bases, leaving 12 bases of the junction unmatched.

The receptor comes from a woman in her 30s in good health. Sequenced: naive CD8+ T cells sorted from blood. The chain has TRBV27 and TRBJ1-1; 8 bases fit TRBD1. For the CDR3, the DNA is TGTGCCAGCCTCGGTGGGTCACAGGGGGGCACTGAAGCTTTCTTT. The encoded protein is CASLGGSQGGTEAFF.